Listed below are T cell receptor beta chains from one sample, sequenced in a study of cytomegalovirus exposure and HLA in healthy donors. The table came from immunoSEQ multiplex PCR; TCRdb's copy has only in-frame clones and leaves some out. Among 60,000 to 85,000 clones listed, under 80% were seen once. Sequenced material: PBMCs. The origin of the receptors is a male donor in good health and CMV-seropositive. Both conserved end residues are part of each CDR3. D genes are given only for firm matches. Expanded clones get a size class; other rows say once, few or many, or leave the size out.

cdr3_nt	cdr3_aa	v_call	j_call	clone_size	d_call
TGTGCCAGCAGCCAGGGACAGCGGGCTTTCTTT	CASSQGQRAFF	TRBV7-9	TRBJ1-1	.	TRBD1
TGTGCCAGCAGCTCAGGGACAGGACATTCTTACGAGCAGTACTTC	CASSSGTGHSYEQYF	TRBV11-2	TRBJ2-7	.	TRBD1
TGTGCCAGCAGCGTAGACGGGGGGTTGAGCGAGCAGTACTTC	CASSVDGGLSEQYF	TRBV9	TRBJ2-7	.	TRBD2
TGTGCCAGCAGCTCCAGGGGCATTCAGTACTTC	CASSSRGIQYF	TRBV5-5	TRBJ2-4	.	.
TGTGCCAGCAGCTTAGCTCGACGGGGTCCCTATGGCTACACCTTC	CASSLARRGPYGYTF	TRBV7-2	TRBJ1-2	.	.
TGTGCCAGCAGTTTCGGGAGAAAAGAGACCCAGTACTTC	CASSFGRKETQYF	TRBV27	TRBJ2-5	.	.
TGTGCCAGCAGCCCCAGTAATGAAAAACTGTTTTTT	CASSPSNEKLFF	TRBV27	TRBJ1-4	.	.
TGTGCCAGCAGCCCCTCGACAGGGAGTGGCTACACCTTC	CASSPSTGSGYTF	TRBV7-9	TRBJ1-2	.	TRBD1
TGTGCCAGCAGCTTCTCTGCAGTTAACTATGGCTACACCTTC	CASSFSAVNYGYTF	TRBV7-9	TRBJ1-2	.	.
TGTGCCAGTAGACCGGGTGGAGGCCTTACGCAGTATTTT	CASRPGGGLTQYF	TRBV19	TRBJ2-3	.	.
TGTGCCAGCAGCTTAGTCGCAGGGGGCTACACTGAAGCTTTCTTT	CASSLVAGGYTEAFF	TRBV13	TRBJ1-1	.	TRBD1
TGCGCCAGCAGCCAAGAATCACAGGGGGACAACACTGAAGCTTTCTTT	CASSQESQGDNTEAFF	TRBV4-3	TRBJ1-1	few	TRBD1
TGTGCCAGCAGTTTATGGGGCGGGGGTGAGACCCAGTACTTC	CASSLWGGGETQYF	TRBV28	TRBJ2-5	.	TRBD2
TGTGCCAGCAGTTTAGGACAGGGATTCAACGAGCAGTACTTC	CASSLGQGFNEQYF	TRBV6-1	TRBJ2-7	.	TRBD1
TGTGCCAGCAGCTTAGAAGTGACTAGCGGGGGGGCCGGAGAGACCCAGTACTTC	CASSLEVTSGGAGETQYF	TRBV7-2	TRBJ2-5	once	TRBD2
TGTGCCAGCAGCCCCGACAGTAATTCACCCCTCCACTTT	CASSPDSNSPLHF	TRBV7-3	TRBJ1-6	.	.
TGCAGCGTTCTACAGGGGGCGGCATACACCGGGGAGCTGTTTTTT	CSVLQGAAYTGELFF	TRBV29-1	TRBJ2-2	.	TRBD1
TGCGCCAGCAGCTTTGGGACAGGGGACTACGAGCAGTACTTC	CASSFGTGDYEQYF	TRBV5-1	TRBJ2-7	.	TRBD1
TGTGCCAGCAGGCCAAAGACAGGGGGAGTGGGCGAGCAGTACTTC	CASRPKTGGVGEQYF	TRBV7-9	TRBJ2-7	once	TRBD1
TGTGCCAGCAGCCTCACAGGGGACCTCGTCACTGAAGCTTTCTTT	CASSLTGDLVTEAFF	TRBV5-5	TRBJ1-1	.	TRBD1
TGTGCCAGCAGCCCGGACAGAGACAAGCAAGCTTTCTTT	CASSPDRDKQAFF	TRBV7-3	TRBJ1-1	.	.
TGCGCCAGCAGCTTGGGAGGGCCTTGGGATACGCAGTATTTT	CASSLGGPWDTQYF	TRBV5-1	TRBJ2-3	.	.